What follows are 19 T cell receptor beta chains derived from one specimen sequenced in a study of early T cells in non-severe SARS-CoV-2 infection. TCRdb redid the calling of the 5' RACE reads with MiXCR, one entry per CDR3 protein. The sample holds about 52,000 distinct CDR3 sequences; just over 8% are singletons and the top ten take roughly 8.8%. Sequencing was carried out using whole blood. The receptors come from an adult who was a healthcare worker with PCR-confirmed SARS-CoV-2 infection or an uninfected control (not recorded which).

This clonotype has just a few counts. V is TRBV12-3 or TRBV12-4 and J is TRBJ1-4, with TRBD1 matching 9 bases. This CDR3 is built from 14 residues. V lost 5 bases and J lost 8; bases outside the gene matches: 6. The CDR3 DNA reads TGTGCCAGCAGTGCCGGGACAGGGCCAGAAAAACTGTTTTTT. It codes for CASSAGTGPEKLFF.

This clonotype turned up a few times. The CDR3 coding sequence is TGTGCCAGCAGTCCCCAAGGACTAGCGGGAGTTGAGCAGTACTTC. Protein product: CASSPQGLAGVEQYF. The gene calls are TRBV6-2 or TRBV6-3 and TRBJ2-7, with 13 bases identical to TRBD2. V lost 5 bases, J lost 7 bases, and 8 bases stayed unmatched. Germline CDR1 reads MNHEY; CDR2 reads SVGEGT. The length of the CDR3 is 15 residues.

The chain joins TRBV28 to TRBJ1-4; D not certain. The CDR3 covers 13 residues. Looked up from germline, CDR1 is MDHEN and CDR2 is SYDVKM. The V and J ends lost 3 bases and 8 bases respectively, with 10 bases between them. CDR3 coding DNA: TGTGCCAGCAGTTTCTTGGAGAGGGAAAAACTGTTTTTT. Amino acid sequence: CASSFLEREKLFF.

The CDR3 region has the DNA TGTGCCAGCAGCTTAGGCCCAGCGGGCTCCTACAATGAGCAGTTCTTC. It encodes CASSLGPAGSYNEQFF. The chain combines TRBV11-3 with TRBJ2-1; tentative D call: TRBD2 (6 bases). The CDR3 contains 16 residues. Trimming pared 1 base from V and 0 bases from J, leaving 10 bases between. Germline CDR1 reads SGHNT; CDR2 reads YENEEA. The full variable domain, completed using reference TRBV11-3 and TRBJ2-1, is EAGVVQSPRYKIIEKKQPVAFWCNPISGHNTLYWYLQNLGQGPELLIRYENEEAVDDSQLPKDRFSAERLKGVDSTLKIQPAELGDSAVYLCASSLGPAGSYNEQFFGPGTRLTVL.

This clonotype was counted between two and nine times. In DNA, the CDR3 is TGCGCCAGCAGCCAAGATACAGGGGGCAATGGCTACACCTTC. It translates to CASSQDTGGNGYTF. The V and J genes are TRBV4-3 and TRBJ1-2; 9 bases are a match to TRBD1. J gave up 6 bases and V 0 bases, and 2 bases lay outside the gene matches. Per the germline V gene, CDR1 is LGHNA and CDR2 is YSLEER. The CDR3 runs to 14 residues.

The chain joins TRBV6-5 to TRBJ2-5; D not resolved. Trimming left V 2 bases short and J 5 bases short, with 12 bases between. Germline CDR1 reads MNHEY; CDR2 reads SVGAGI. The CDR3 length is 14 residues. CDR3 sequence: CASSYGQPAETQYF. Here the CDR3 DNA reads TGTGCCAGCAGTTACGGGCAACCGGCGGAGACCCAGTACTTC.

The rearrangement uses TRBV12-3 or TRBV12-4 and TRBJ2-3; 12 bases fit TRBD2. V lost 6 bases and J lost 7; bases outside the gene matches: 8. CDR3 length equals 15 residues. The DNA for the CDR3 is TGTGCCAGCAGCCCTAGCGGGGGGGCCGTGAATACGCAGTATTTT. Amino acid sequence: CASSPSGGAVNTQYF.

This clonotype came up many times. The J gene is TRBJ2-5, the V gene TRBV5-6, with D possibly being TRBD1 or TRBD2 (5 bases each). This CDR3 has 14 residues. Germline CDR1 reads SGHDT; CDR2 reads YYEEEE. V lost 0 bases, J lost 1 base, and 7 bases lay in between. CDR3 nucleotides: TGTGCCAGCAGCTTGGCCGGGGCCCAAGAGACCCAGTACTTC. It translates to CASSLAGAQETQYF.

This clonotype has ten or more counts. The chain has TRBV27 and TRBJ1-6; the D gene is possibly TRBD1 (6 bases). Germline V gives CDR1 MNHEY, CDR2 SMNVEV (reference sequence). This CDR3 region has 17 residues. Trimming removed 2 bases from V and 0 bases from J, with 11 bases in between. The CDR3 loop reads CASSLRGGSSYNSPLHF. For the CDR3, the DNA is TGTGCCAGCAGTTTAAGGGGGGGGAGCTCCTATAATTCACCCCTCCACTTT.

This clonotype was picked up a small number of times. The rearrangement joins TRBV6-2 or TRBV6-3 to TRBJ2-7; the D call may be TRBD1 or TRBD2 (5 bases each). The germline V gene has CDR1 MNHEY and CDR2 SVGEGT. This CDR3 has 12 residues. V gave up 0 bases and J gave up 7 bases, with 7 bases separating them. The CDR3 DNA reads TGTGCCAGCAGTTACTCGAGGGGAGAGCAGTACTTC. Its translation: CASSYSRGEQYF.

This clonotype has ten or more counts. The CDR3 nucleotides read TGCGCCAGCAGTCTGGGACAGGGGGGAATCGGGGAGCTGTTTTTT. It is translated as CASSLGQGGIGELFF. The chain combines TRBV4-3 with TRBJ2-2, with TRBD1 identical over 11 bases. Germline V lookup: CDR1 LGHNA, CDR2 YSLEER. Trimming removed 6 bases from V and 7 bases from J; junction bases left unmatched: 7. This CDR3 has 15 residues.

The rearrangement uses TRBV11-3 and TRBJ2-1; D gene unclear. The germline V and J ends were trimmed by 2 bases and 7 bases, with 6 bases remaining between them. Germline lookup yields CDR1 SGHNT and CDR2 YENEEA. The length of the CDR3 is 12 residues. The CDR3, as DNA: TGTGCCAGCAGCTTATTGGTGAATGAGCAGTTCTTC. Translated: CASSLLVNEQFF. The full variable domain, completed using reference TRBV11-3 and TRBJ2-1, is EAGVVQSPRYKIIEKKQPVAFWCNPISGHNTLYWYLQNLGQGPELLIRYENEEAVDDSQLPKDRFSAERLKGVDSTLKIQPAELGDSAVYLCASSLLVNEQFFGPGTRLTVL.

Ten or more counts support this clonotype. The chain joins TRBV6-5 to TRBJ1-1; 10 bases map to TRBD1. This CDR3 is built from 15 residues. J was trimmed by 5 bases and V by 2 bases; bases with no gene match: 5. From germline, CDR1 is MNHEY and CDR2 SVGAGI. The CDR3 spells CASSYPTGGWTEAFF. The CDR3 region has the DNA TGTGCCAGCAGTTACCCGACAGGGGGCTGGACTGAAGCTTTCTTT.

CDR3: CATSDSRRGASYNEQFF. The CDR3 coding sequence is TGTGCCACCAGTGATAGTAGGCGGGGGGCTTCGTACAATGAGCAGTTCTTC. This rearrangement joins TRBV24-1 to TRBJ2-1, with 8 bases lining up with TRBD2. J was trimmed by 4 bases and V by 3 bases; bases with no gene match: 10. The CDR3 is 17 residues long. The germline CDR1 and CDR2 sequences are KGHDR and SFDVKD.

In this sample, this clonotype turned up a few times. This chain joins TRBV12-3 or TRBV12-4 and TRBJ1-2, with unresolved D. The V end lost 1 base, the J end lost 8 bases, and 8 bases lay between the germline ends. This CDR3 is 12 amino acids long. This CDR3 is CASSLGIRGYTF. The CDR3, as DNA: TGTGCCAGCAGTTTAGGGATAAGAGGCTACACCTTC.

This clonotype was detected ten times or more. The V call is TRBV7-8, the J call TRBJ2-3, with D perhaps TRBD2 (7 bases). V lost 2 bases and J 1 base, leaving 10 bases between the germline ends. The CDR3 is 15 amino acids. Germline loops: CDR1 SGHVS, CDR2 FQNEAQ. The CDR3 region is CASSLRGRGTDTQYF. DNA of the CDR3: TGTGCCAGCAGCTTAAGGGGGAGGGGCACAGATACGCAGTATTTT.

V usage is TRBV20-1 and J usage is TRBJ2-7, with TRBD2 identical over 9 bases. Trimming cost V 6 bases and J 6 bases; bases outside gene matches: 15. The germline V gene encodes CDR1 DFQATT and CDR2 SNEGSKA (reference sequence). The CDR3 loop spans 15 amino acids. This CDR3 is CSATAPGLAGREQYF. The CDR3 DNA reads as TGCAGTGCCACGGCCCCGGGACTAGCTGGTCGCGAGCAGTACTTC.

The chain is built from TRBV11-2 and TRBJ2-7; D is ambiguous. CDR1 SGHAT and CDR2 FQNNGV come from the germline V gene. Trimming removed 1 base at V and 2 bases at J, with 12 bases between. The CDR3 has 15 amino acids. The CDR3 here is CASSLVSARTYEQYF. The CDR3 nucleotides read TGTGCCAGCAGCTTAGTCTCGGCACGGACCTACGAGCAGTACTTC.

In this sample, this clonotype turned up many times. The genes are TRBV6-2 or TRBV6-3 and TRBJ1-6, with D unresolved. V was trimmed by 5 bases and J by 7 bases, leaving 12 bases between them. CDR1 and CDR2 (germline): MNHEY, SVGEGT. The CDR3 runs to 14 residues. CDR3 sequence reads: CASSPGSLNSPLHF. In DNA, the CDR3 is TGTGCCAGCAGTCCCGGGTCCCTGAATTCACCCCTCCACTTT.